The T cell receptor beta chain under discussion was sequenced for a study of blood T cell repertoires in COVID-19. Overall study context: Samples came from the United States, Italy and Spain, spanning acute and convalescent COVID-19. Sources were T cells, B-cell-depleted T cells, or PBMCs; the material itself was cDNA or gDNA.

Germline CDR1 is SEHNR and CDR2 is FQNEAQ (reference sequence). With 5 bases removed from V and 6 bases from J, the gap between germline ends came to 13 bases. The CDR3 is 13 amino acids. TCRdb's table, derived via immunoSEQ multiplex PCR, lists solely in-frame clones and lacks some. Here the sample spans about 370,000 clones, around 87% being singletons. Each recovered donor of Cohort 3 presented with two negative PCRs, clearance, or symptom resolution. The receptor's source is a man aged 18-30 years who had recovered from COVID-19. The V call is TRBV7-9, the J call TRBJ1-2; D is uncertain. The specimen sequenced was PBMCs or T cells enriched from blood (not recorded which). DNA for the CDR3: TGTGCCAGCAGCGCCGGGAGCAGCGATGGCTACACCTTC. As protein: CASSAGSSDGYTF.